Below, 23 T cell receptor beta chains from the same sample are listed, as sequenced in a study of cytomegalovirus exposure and HLA in healthy donors. A multiplex PCR was run with 60 Vbeta primers and 13 Jbeta primers. Assay used: immunoSEQ multiplex PCR; TCRdb lists only in-frame clones, some missing. The top ten clones hold 1.5% to 2.5% of a sample with some 160,000 clones, roughly 84% of them seen once. Material for sequencing was PBMCs. The receptors were gathered from a young man in good health and CMV-seronegative.

The chain carries TRBV11-3 and TRBJ2-1, with D perhaps matching TRBD1 (6 bases). V lost 5 bases and J 0 bases, leaving 11 bases between the germline ends. CDR3 size: 15 residues. CDR1 is SGHNT and CDR2 is YENEEA in the germline V gene. This CDR3 reads CASSPRGSSYNEQFF. The CDR3 coding sequence is TGTGCCAGCAGCCCCAGGGGTAGCTCCTACAATGAGCAGTTCTTC.

This chain connects TRBV7-8 to TRBJ1-5, with TRBD1 matching 7 bases. CDR3 size: 16 residues. Germline CDR1 SGHVS, CDR2 FQNEAQ. The J segment lost 9 bases and the V segment lost 1 base, leaving 12 bases of the junction unmatched. The CDR3 DNA reads TGTGCCAGCAGCTTAGATCGACAGGGTTTGAGGGGGCCCCAGCATTTT. It specifies CASSLDRQGLRGPQHF.

This sequence joins TRBV21-1 and TRBJ1-1. TRBV21-1 is shown as a pseudogene. CDR3 length: 18 residues. The CDR3 spells CASFRPNNAPLMNTEAFF. DNA for the CDR3: TGTGCCAGCTTTCGTCCGAATAACGCCCCCCTAATGAACACTGAAGCTTTCTTT.

This clone was seen once. The chain couples TRBV4-1 to TRBJ2-7; 8 nucleotides line up with TRBD2. After removal of 1 base from V and 6 bases from J, the junction contained 2 bases not matched to a gene. CDR1 and CDR2 (germline): MGHRA, YSYEKL. The CDR3 extends over 13 amino acids. CDR3 in amino acids: CASSQGGGSEQYF. The CDR3 bases are TGCGCCAGCAGCCAAGGCGGGGGGAGCGAGCAGTACTTC.

V gene TRBV28 combines with J gene TRBJ1-2; 9 bases match TRBD1. J lost 8 bases, V lost 2 bases, and 9 bases had no gene match. CDR1 and CDR2 from the germline V gene are MDHEN and SYDVKM. The CDR3 has 15 residues. The CDR3: CASSLTAGQGRGYTF. The DNA for the CDR3 is TGTGCCAGCAGTTTAACAGCGGGACAGGGTCGCGGCTACACCTTC.

The table lists this clone with a few counts. The chain uses TRBV7-7 and TRBJ2-1; 8 bases match TRBD1. After removal of 4 bases from V and 0 bases from J, the junction contained 2 bases not matched to a gene. Germline-derived CDR1 and CDR2 are SSHAT and FNYEAQ (reference sequence). The CDR3 extends over 15 amino acids. CDR3 protein: CASSSGQASYNEQFF. The CDR3 region has the DNA TGTGCCAGCAGCTCGGGACAGGCCTCCTACAATGAGCAGTTCTTC.

The CDR3 spells CASSLFPGLASGELFF. The CDR3, as DNA: TGTGCCAGCAGTTTATTTCCCGGGCTAGCCTCCGGGGAGCTGTTTTTT. The J gene is TRBJ2-2, the V gene TRBV27, with D perhaps matching TRBD2 (5 bases). The CDR3 sequence is 16 residues long. Germline V gives CDR1 MNHEY, CDR2 SMNVEV (reference sequence). V gave up 1 base and J gave up 6 bases, with 15 bases separating them.

Only one count was recorded for this clone. This chain links TRBV6-5 with TRBJ2-5; 10 bases are a match to TRBD2. With V trimmed by 6 bases and J by 6 bases, 10 bases remained unmatched. CDR3 size: 15 residues. CDR1 is MNHEY and CDR2 is SVGAGI in the germline V gene. The CDR3 region is CASSPRSGGDKTQYF. The CDR3 bases are TGTGCCAGCAGCCCCAGGAGCGGGGGGGACAAGACCCAGTACTTC.

This clone was seen a few times. V gene TRBV29-1 combines with J gene TRBJ1-1; D might be TRBD1 (5 bases). V lost 7 bases to trimming and J lost 4 bases, with 10 bases between them. CDR1 is SQVTM and CDR2 is ANQGSEA in the germline V gene. The CDR3 sequence is 11 residues long. The CDR3 nucleotides read TGCAGCGCGACAGTTTTCACTGAAGCTTTCTTT. This encodes CSATVFTEAFF.

The chain employs TRBV5-8 and TRBJ2-1, with 10 bases fitting TRBD2. The CDR3 loop spans 16 amino acids. CDR1 SGHTS and CDR2 YDEGEE come from the germline V gene. V lost 7 bases, J lost 0 bases, and 7 bases stayed unmatched. The CDR3 here is CASVLAGLSSYNEQFF. The CDR3 coding sequence is TGTGCCAGCGTACTAGCGGGGCTTAGCTCCTACAATGAGCAGTTCTTC.

In its sample, this clone was seen a few times. The chain uses TRBV13 and TRBJ2-4, with TRBD1 matching 8 bases. CDR1 and CDR2 from the germline V gene are PRHDT and FYEKMQ (reference sequence). After removal of 4 bases from V and 7 bases from J, the junction contained 12 bases not matched to a gene. This CDR3 region has 16 residues. CDR3 in amino acids: CASSSGQGMPVNIQYF. The CDR3 nucleotides are TGTGCCAGCAGCTCCGGACAGGGAATGCCGGTGAACATTCAGTACTTC.

The chain couples TRBV6-5 to TRBJ1-2, with 8 nucleotides matching TRBD1. Germline V gives CDR1 MNHEY, CDR2 SVGAGI. The CDR3 contains 16 residues. The V segment lost 2 bases and the J segment 3 bases; nucleotides outside the gene matches: 8. CDR3 protein: CASSYIGQGLYYGYTF. CDR3 sequence (DNA): TGTGCCAGCAGTTACATCGGACAGGGATTGTACTATGGCTACACCTTC.

The CDR3 is CASSRLAGAETQYF. CDR3 bases: TGTGCCAGCAGTCGACTAGCGGGGGCTGAGACCCAGTACTTC. The chain combines TRBV2 with TRBJ2-5; 12 nucleotides match TRBD2. V trimming: 5 bases; J trimming: 5 bases; junction bases outside the gene matches: 3. Germline CDR1 and CDR2: SNHLY and FYNNEI. The CDR3 runs to 14 residues.

This chain's CDR3 is CAGAASAGQPQHF. Here the CDR3 DNA reads TGTGCGGGGGCGGCCTCCGCGGGTCAGCCCCAGCATTTT. This sequence joins TRBV19 and TRBJ1-5, with a weak D call TRBD1 (6 bases). Per germline, CDR1 LNHDA and CDR2 SQIVND (reference sequence). The CDR3 loop spans 13 amino acids.

The chain has TRBV28 and TRBJ2-7; D may be TRBD1 (6 bases). CDR3 size: 13 residues. Germline CDR1 reads MDHEN; CDR2 reads SYDVKM. Trimming took off 6 bases at V and 5 bases at J, with 14 bases between the two ends. The CDR3 region has the DNA TGTGCCAGCAGCCCCCTGGGGGCTGACGAGCAGTACTTC. Translated, it gives CASSPLGADEQYF.

The chain is built from TRBV5-8 and TRBJ2-5; 7 bases match TRBD2. The V and J ends lost 0 bases and 4 bases, in that order; junction bases with no gene match: 18. Germline lookup yields CDR1 SGHTS and CDR2 YDEGEE. This CDR3 is built from 19 residues. This CDR3 is CASSLEGGPKIWEGETQYF. CDR3 nucleotide sequence: TGTGCCAGCAGCTTGGAGGGAGGGCCAAAAATCTGGGAAGGAGAGACCCAGTACTTC.

This rearrangement joins TRBV6-5 to TRBJ2-7; the D gene is possibly TRBD2 (6 bases). The CDR3 extends over 15 amino acids. The V gene's germline CDR1 is MNHEY and CDR2 SVGAGI. Trimming pared 5 bases from V and 3 bases from J, leaving 17 bases between. CDR3 amino acids: CASSREAASHYEQYF. The CDR3 DNA follows: TGTGCCAGCAGTAGGGAGGCAGCATCCCACTACGAGCAGTACTTC.

The chain carries TRBV7-2 and TRBJ1-5, with unresolved D. V dropped 3 bases and J dropped 5 bases, with 11 bases sitting between them. The CDR3 has 14 amino acids. Germline V gene data show CDR1 as SGHTA and CDR2 as FQGNSA. The CDR3 sequence is CASSFSDGDQPQHF. In DNA form, the CDR3 reads TGTGCCAGCAGCTTCTCAGACGGGGATCAGCCCCAGCATTTT.

The chain has TRBV11-1 and TRBJ2-2, with 7 positions matching TRBD1. The junction had 10 bases not matched to a gene; V was cut back by 2 bases and J by 13 bases. The germline CDR1 and CDR2 sequences are SGHAT and FQDESV (reference sequence). The length of the CDR3 is 14 residues. The CDR3 DNA follows: TGTGCCAGCAGCTTAAGACAGGGTACCAGAAGGCTGTTTTTT. This codes for CASSLRQGTRRLFF.

This clone has more than one count but fewer than ten. The chain uses TRBV30 and TRBJ2-6; D is perhaps TRBD2 (6 bases). Trimming removed 2 bases at V and 9 bases at J, with 20 bases between. CDR3 length: 16 amino acids. CDR1 GTSNPN and CDR2 SVGIG come from the germline V gene (reference sequence). The chain's CDR3 is CAWSHLVADSGNVLTF. CDR3 coding DNA: TGTGCCTGGAGTCACCTGGTAGCGGACTCGGGCAACGTCCTGACTTTC.

This clone came up a few times. The chain combines TRBV27 with TRBJ2-7; 11 bases match TRBD1. The V gene end was trimmed by 5 bases and the J gene end by 0 bases; junction bases not matched to a gene: 6. The CDR3 length is 16 residues. The V gene's germline CDR1 is MNHEY and CDR2 SMNVEV (reference sequence). The chain's CDR3 is CASSATGTGGSYEQYF. The CDR3 region has the DNA TGTGCCAGCAGTGCAACCGGGACAGGGGGCTCCTACGAGCAGTACTTC.

This clone was detected only a few times. The gene calls are TRBV5-1 and TRBJ1-1; 7 bases agree with TRBD1. The germline V gene encodes CDR1 SGHRS and CDR2 YFSETQ. The CDR3 covers 15 residues. After removal of 0 bases from V and 5 bases from J, the junction contained 7 bases not matched to a gene. The CDR3: CASSLALQGKTEAFF. The DNA for the CDR3 is TGCGCCAGCAGCTTGGCCTTACAGGGGAAGACTGAAGCTTTCTTT.

The genes are TRBV7-2 and TRBJ1-5, with D possibly being TRBD1 (5 bases). Germline V gene lookup returns CDR1 SGHTA and CDR2 FQGNSA. The CDR3 spans 13 residues. Trimming removed 2 bases at V and 7 bases at J, with 9 bases between. As DNA, the CDR3 is TGTGCCAGCAGCTTATTTGGACAACAGCCCCAGCATTTT. Translated: CASSLFGQQPQHF.